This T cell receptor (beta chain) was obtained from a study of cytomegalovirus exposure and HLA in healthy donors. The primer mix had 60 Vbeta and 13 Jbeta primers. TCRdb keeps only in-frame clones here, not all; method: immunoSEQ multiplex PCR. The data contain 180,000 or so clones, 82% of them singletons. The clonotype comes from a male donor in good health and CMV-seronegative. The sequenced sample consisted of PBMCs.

CDR3 sequence reads: CASSAPPGYEQYF. The CDR3, as DNA: TGTGCCAGTAGTGCCCCTCCGGGCTACGAGCAGTACTTC. This chain uses TRBV19 with TRBJ2-7, with D uncertain. Germline assignment: CDR1 LNHDA and CDR2 SQIVND (reference sequence). Between the trimmed V and J ends, which lost 5 bases and 3 bases, there was a span of 11 bases. CDR3 size: 13 residues.